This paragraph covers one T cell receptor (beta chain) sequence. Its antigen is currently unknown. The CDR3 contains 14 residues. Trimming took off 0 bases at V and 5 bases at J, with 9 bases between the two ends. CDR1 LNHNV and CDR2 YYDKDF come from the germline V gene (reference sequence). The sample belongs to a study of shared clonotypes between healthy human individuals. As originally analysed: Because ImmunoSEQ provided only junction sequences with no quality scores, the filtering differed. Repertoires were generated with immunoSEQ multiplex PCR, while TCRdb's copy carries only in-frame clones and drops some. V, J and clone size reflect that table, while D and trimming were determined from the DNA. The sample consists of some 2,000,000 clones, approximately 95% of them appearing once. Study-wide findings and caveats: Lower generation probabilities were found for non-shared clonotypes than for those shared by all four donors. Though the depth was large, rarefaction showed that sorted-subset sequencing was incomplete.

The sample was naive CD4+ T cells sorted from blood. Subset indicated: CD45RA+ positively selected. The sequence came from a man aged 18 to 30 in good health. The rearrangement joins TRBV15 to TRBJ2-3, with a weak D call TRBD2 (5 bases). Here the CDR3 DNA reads TGTGCCACCAGCAGAGACGACTACGGAGATACGCAGTATTTT. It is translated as CATSRDDYGDTQYF.